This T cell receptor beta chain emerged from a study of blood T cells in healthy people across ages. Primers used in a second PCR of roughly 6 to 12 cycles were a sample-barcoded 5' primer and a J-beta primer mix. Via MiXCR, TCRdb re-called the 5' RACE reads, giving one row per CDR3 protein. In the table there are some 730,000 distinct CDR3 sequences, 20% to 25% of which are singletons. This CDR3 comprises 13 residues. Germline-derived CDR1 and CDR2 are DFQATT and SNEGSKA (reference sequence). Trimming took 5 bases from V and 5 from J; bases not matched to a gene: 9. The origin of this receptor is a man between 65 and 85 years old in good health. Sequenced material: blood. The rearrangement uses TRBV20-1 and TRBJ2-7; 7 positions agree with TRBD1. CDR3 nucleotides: TGCAGTGCTCCCCGACAGGGTGGGCACGAGCAGTACTTC. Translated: CSAPRQGGHEQYF.